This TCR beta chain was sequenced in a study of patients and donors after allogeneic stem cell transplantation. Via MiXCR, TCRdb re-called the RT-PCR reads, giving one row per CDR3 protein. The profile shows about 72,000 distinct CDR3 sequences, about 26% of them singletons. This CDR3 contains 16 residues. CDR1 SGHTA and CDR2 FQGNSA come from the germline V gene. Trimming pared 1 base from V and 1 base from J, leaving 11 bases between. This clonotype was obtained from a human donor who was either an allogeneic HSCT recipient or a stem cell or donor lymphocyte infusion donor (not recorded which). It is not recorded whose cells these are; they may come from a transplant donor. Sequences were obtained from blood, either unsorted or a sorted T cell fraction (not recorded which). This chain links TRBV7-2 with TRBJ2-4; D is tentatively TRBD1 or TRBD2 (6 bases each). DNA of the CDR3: TGTGCCAGCAGCTTAGGAGGGGGGCCTGCCAAAAACATTCAGTACTTC. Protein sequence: CASSLGGGPAKNIQYF.